The 13 T cell receptor beta chains listed next were all sequenced from one sample in a study of blood T cell repertoires in COVID-19. Produced via immunoSEQ multiplex PCR; TCRdb's table is partial and in-frame only. Of about 190,000 clones in the sample, 80% to 85% were seen once. Sequenced sample: peripheral blood. The receptor set was obtained from a woman in her thirties or forties with acute or convalescent COVID-19.

V is TRBV6-4 and J is TRBJ2-6, with D perhaps TRBD2 (5 bases). Germline V gives CDR1 MRHNA, CDR2 SNTAGT. Trimming took off 2 bases at V and 0 bases at J, with 5 bases between the two ends. There are 15 residues in the CDR3. The CDR3 loop is CASSDGSSGANVLTF. The CDR3 DNA follows: TGTGCCAGCAGTGACGGGAGCTCTGGGGCCAACGTCCTGACTTTC.

DNA of the CDR3: TGTGCCAGTAGAGGGACTAGCGGGAGTCGGGCAGATACGCAGTATTTT. Translated, it gives CASRGTSGSRADTQYF. The V gene is TRBV19, the J gene TRBJ2-3; 14 bases line up with TRBD2. The CDR3 totals 16 residues. Per the germline V gene, CDR1 is LNHDA and CDR2 is SQIVND (reference sequence). V lost 6 bases, J lost 4 bases, and 6 bases stayed unmatched.

The gene calls are TRBV6-4 and TRBJ1-5; possible D gene TRBD1, 6 bases. V was shortened by 8 bases and J by 2 bases, with 10 bases between the two germline ends. CDR3 length equals 13 residues. Germline V gene lookup returns CDR1 MRHNA and CDR2 SNTAGT. CDR3 loop: CASATGRNQPQHF. In DNA, the CDR3 is TGTGCCAGCGCTACAGGGCGCAATCAGCCCCAGCATTTT.

The CDR3, as DNA: TGTGCCAGCAGCTACTACTCTGGGGCCAACGTCCTGACTTTC. This gives the protein CASSYYSGANVLTF. The genes are TRBV11-2 and TRBJ2-6; D remains ambiguous. Trimming shortened V by 4 bases and J by 0 bases, and 4 bases separated the two germline ends. This CDR3 has 14 amino acids. Germline-derived CDR1 and CDR2 are SGHAT and FQNNGV.

There are a few counts of this clone. The chain uses TRBV3-1 (or the pseudogene TRBV3-2) and TRBJ1-2; D is unresolved. From germline, CDR1 is LGHDT and CDR2 YNNKEL (reference sequence). V shed 6 bases and J shed 4 bases, with 12 bases lying between them. This CDR3 comprises 13 residues. Here the CDR3 reads CASSPRNGYGYTF. The DNA of the CDR3 is TGTGCCAGCAGTCCGCGGAATGGCTATGGCTACACCTTC.

This clone was seen a single time. This sequence joins TRBV20-1 and TRBJ2-7, with a possible D match to TRBD1 (6 bases). Deletions cut 3 bases from V and 3 bases from J, with 12 bases between. This CDR3 spans 13 amino acids. The germline CDR1 and CDR2 sequences are DFQATT and SNEGSKA (reference sequence). DNA of the CDR3: TGCAGTGCTAGTCCAGGGGCAAGCTACGAGCAGTACTTC. It encodes CSASPGASYEQYF.

The rearrangement joins TRBV9 to TRBJ2-2; 7 positions agree with TRBD1. This CDR3 spans 16 amino acids. V was clipped by 0 bases and J by 6 bases; unmatched bases: 8. Germline assignment: CDR1 SGDLS and CDR2 YYNGEE. CDR3 in amino acids: CASSVDPRQGAGELFF. As DNA, the CDR3 is TGTGCCAGCAGCGTAGACCCGAGACAGGGTGCCGGGGAGCTGTTTTTT.

The chain employs TRBV19 and TRBJ2-7; TRBD1 matches at 9 bases. J was trimmed by 5 bases and V by 6 bases; bases with no gene match: 8. Germline assignment: CDR1 LNHDA and CDR2 SQIVND (reference sequence). The CDR3 has 14 residues. Here the CDR3 DNA reads TGTGCCAGTAGCCTGGGACAGGGCCCCAACGAGCAGTACTTC. Translated, it gives CASSLGQGPNEQYF.

The chain uses TRBV11-2 and TRBJ2-7, with D unresolved. CDR1 and CDR2 from the germline V gene are SGHAT and FQNNGV. The CDR3 length is 11 residues. Trimming took off 4 bases at V and 4 bases at J, with 5 bases between the two ends. The CDR3 is CASSYLYEQYF. DNA of the CDR3: TGTGCCAGCAGCTACTTATACGAGCAGTACTTC. Filled out from reference TRBV11-2 and TRBJ2-7, the complete variable domain reads EAGVAQSPRYKIIEKRQSVAFWCNPISGHATLYWYQQILGQGPKLLIQFQNNGVVDDSQLPKDRFSAERLKGVDSTLKIQPAKLEDSAVYLCASSYLYEQYFGPGTRLTVT.

CDR3 amino acids: CSASEIIRGNIQYF. The CDR3 DNA follows: TGCAGTGCTAGTGAAATTATTAGGGGAAACATTCAGTACTTC. The V gene is TRBV20-1, the J gene TRBJ2-4, with TRBD1 as a possible D gene (5 bases). Looked up from germline, CDR1 is DFQATT and CDR2 is SNEGSKA (reference sequence). The V and J ends lost 3 bases and 6 bases respectively, with 15 bases between them. The CDR3 is 14 amino acids.

The V and J genes are TRBV6-5 and TRBJ2-1, with TRBD2 matching over 7 bases. CDR1 and CDR2 (germline): MNHEY, SVGAGI. The CDR3 consists of 16 residues. After removal of 0 bases from V and 6 bases from J, the junction contained 8 bases not matched to a gene. CDR3 in amino acids: CASSYSGGRSSNEQFF. The CDR3 DNA reads as TGTGCCAGCAGTTACTCAGGCGGGAGAAGTAGCAATGAGCAGTTCTTC.

The CDR3 spells CASSPQVSGSPLHF. The CDR3 region has the DNA TGTGCCAGCAGCCCACAGGTTTCGGGTTCACCCCTCCACTTT. The chain has TRBV11-2 and TRBJ1-6; tentatively, D is TRBD1 (5 bases). V was pared by 5 bases and J by 9 bases, with 14 bases between. CDR1 and CDR2 (germline): SGHAT, FQNNGV. This CDR3 contains 14 residues.

This chain connects TRBV30 to TRBJ2-7, with 9 bases fitting TRBD1. CDR1 and CDR2 (germline): GTSNPN, SVGIG (reference sequence). The CDR3 extends over 15 amino acids. The J segment lost 6 bases and the V segment lost 3 bases, leaving 12 bases of the junction unmatched. CDR3 amino acids: CAWSFGDRVIGEQYF. CDR3 nucleotide sequence: TGTGCCTGGAGCTTCGGGGACAGGGTTATCGGCGAGCAGTACTTC.